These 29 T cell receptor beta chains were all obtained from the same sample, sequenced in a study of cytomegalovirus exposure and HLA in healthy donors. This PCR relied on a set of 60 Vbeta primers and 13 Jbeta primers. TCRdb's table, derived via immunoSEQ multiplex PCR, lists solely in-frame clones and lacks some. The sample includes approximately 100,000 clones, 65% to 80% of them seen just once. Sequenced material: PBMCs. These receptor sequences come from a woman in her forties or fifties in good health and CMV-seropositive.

The CDR3 sequence is CASSLGTGLAGASAEQFF. In DNA form, the CDR3 reads TGCGCCAGCAGCTTGGGGACAGGCCTAGCGGGGGCCTCAGCGGAGCAGTTCTTC. This chain uses TRBV5-1 with TRBJ2-1, with 10 bases matching TRBD2. With 0 bases clipped from V and 10 bases from J, the junction kept 16 bases outside the gene matches. Germline V gene data show CDR1 as SGHRS and CDR2 as YFSETQ. The CDR3 runs to 18 residues.

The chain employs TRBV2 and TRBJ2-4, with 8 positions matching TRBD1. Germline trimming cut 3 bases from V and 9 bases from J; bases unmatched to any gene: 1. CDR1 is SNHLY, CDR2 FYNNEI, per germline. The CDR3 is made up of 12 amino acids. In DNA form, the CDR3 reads TGTGCCAGCAGTGATGACAGGGGCATTCAGTACTTC. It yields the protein CASSDDRGIQYF.

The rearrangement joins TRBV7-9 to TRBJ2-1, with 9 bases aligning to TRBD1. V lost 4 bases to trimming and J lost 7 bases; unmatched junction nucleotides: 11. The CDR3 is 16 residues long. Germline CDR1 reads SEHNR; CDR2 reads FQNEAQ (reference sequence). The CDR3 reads CASSWIQGAPENEQFF. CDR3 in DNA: TGTGCCAGCAGCTGGATACAGGGGGCCCCCGAGAATGAGCAGTTCTTC.

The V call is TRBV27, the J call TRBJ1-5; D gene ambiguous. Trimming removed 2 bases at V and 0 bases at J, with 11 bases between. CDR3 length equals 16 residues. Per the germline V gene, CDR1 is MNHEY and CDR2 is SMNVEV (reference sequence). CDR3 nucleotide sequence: TGTGCCAGCAGTTTAAGAGGGATCTATAGCAATCAGCCCCAGCATTTT. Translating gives CASSLRGIYSNQPQHF.

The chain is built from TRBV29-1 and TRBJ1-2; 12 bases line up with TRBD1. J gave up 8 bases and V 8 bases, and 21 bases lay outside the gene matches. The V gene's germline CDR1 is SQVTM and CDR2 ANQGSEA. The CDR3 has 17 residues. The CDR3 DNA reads TGCAGCTTCACCAACTGGGGGACAGGGGGCGGTGGGGACGGCTACACCTTC. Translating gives CSFTNWGTGGGGDGYTF.

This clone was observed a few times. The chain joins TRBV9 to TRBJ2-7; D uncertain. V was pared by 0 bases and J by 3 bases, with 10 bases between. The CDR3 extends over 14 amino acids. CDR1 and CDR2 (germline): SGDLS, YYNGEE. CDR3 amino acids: CASSVDFRYYEQYF. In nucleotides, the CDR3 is TGTGCCAGCAGCGTAGACTTTCGGTACTACGAGCAGTACTTC. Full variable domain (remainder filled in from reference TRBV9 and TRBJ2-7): DSGVTQTPKHLITATGQRVTLRCSPRSGDLSVYWYQQSLDQGLQFLIQYYNGEERAKGNILERFSAQQFPDLHSELNLSSLELGDSALYFCASSVDFRYYEQYFGPGTRLTVT.

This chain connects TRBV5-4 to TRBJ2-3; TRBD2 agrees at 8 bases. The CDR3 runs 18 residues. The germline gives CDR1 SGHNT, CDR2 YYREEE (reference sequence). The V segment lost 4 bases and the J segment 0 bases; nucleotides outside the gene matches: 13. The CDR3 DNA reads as TGTGCCAGCAGCGTACTCCCTCTTAGCGGGGAAAGCACAGATACGCAGTATTTT. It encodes CASSVLPLSGESTDTQYF.

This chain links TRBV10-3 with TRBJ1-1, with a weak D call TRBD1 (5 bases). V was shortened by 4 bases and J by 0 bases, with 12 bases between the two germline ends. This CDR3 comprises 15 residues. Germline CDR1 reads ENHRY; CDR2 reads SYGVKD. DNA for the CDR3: TGTGCCATCAGTGGAGGTCAGGGCGTGAACACTGAAGCTTTCTTT. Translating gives CAISGGQGVNTEAFF.

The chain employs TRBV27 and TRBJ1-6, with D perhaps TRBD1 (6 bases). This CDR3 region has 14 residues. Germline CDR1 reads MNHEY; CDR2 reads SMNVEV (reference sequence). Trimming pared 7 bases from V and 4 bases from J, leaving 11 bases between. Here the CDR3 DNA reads TGTGCCAGCAAACCCGGACAGTATAATTCACCCCTCCACTTT. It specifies CASKPGQYNSPLHF.

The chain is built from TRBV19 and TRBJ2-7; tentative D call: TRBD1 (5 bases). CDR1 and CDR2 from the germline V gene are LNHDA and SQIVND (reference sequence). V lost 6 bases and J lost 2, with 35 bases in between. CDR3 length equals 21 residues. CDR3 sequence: CASSQTEIKPSDLFPTYEQYF. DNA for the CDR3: TGTGCCAGTAGCCAGACAGAAATAAAGCCCTCGGATCTATTCCCAACCTACGAGCAGTACTTC.

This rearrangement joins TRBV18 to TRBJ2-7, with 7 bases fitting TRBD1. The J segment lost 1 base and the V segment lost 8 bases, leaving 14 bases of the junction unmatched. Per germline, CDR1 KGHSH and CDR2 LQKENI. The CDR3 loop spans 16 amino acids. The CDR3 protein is CASDARGQGESYEQYF. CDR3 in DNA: TGTGCCAGCGACGCTCGGGGTCAGGGGGAATCCTACGAGCAGTACTTC.

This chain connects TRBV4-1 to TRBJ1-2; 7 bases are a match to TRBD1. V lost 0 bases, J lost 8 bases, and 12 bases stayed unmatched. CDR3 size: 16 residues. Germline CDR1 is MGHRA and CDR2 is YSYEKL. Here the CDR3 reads CASSQDRGQTPGGYTF. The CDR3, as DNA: TGCGCCAGCAGCCAAGATAGGGGACAGACTCCGGGGGGCTACACCTTC.

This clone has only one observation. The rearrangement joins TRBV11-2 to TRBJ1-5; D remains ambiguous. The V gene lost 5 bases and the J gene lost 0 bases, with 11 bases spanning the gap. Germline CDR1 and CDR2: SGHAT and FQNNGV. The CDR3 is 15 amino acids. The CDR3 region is CASSPAGYSNQPQHF. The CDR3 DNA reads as TGTGCCAGCAGCCCCGCAGGATATAGCAATCAGCCCCAGCATTTT.

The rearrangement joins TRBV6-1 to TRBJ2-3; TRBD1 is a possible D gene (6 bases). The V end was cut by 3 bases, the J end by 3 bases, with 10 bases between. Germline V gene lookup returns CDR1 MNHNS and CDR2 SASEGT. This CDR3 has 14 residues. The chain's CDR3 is CASSDRGGTDTQYF. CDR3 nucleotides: TGTGCCAGCAGTGACAGGGGTGGAACAGATACGCAGTATTTT.

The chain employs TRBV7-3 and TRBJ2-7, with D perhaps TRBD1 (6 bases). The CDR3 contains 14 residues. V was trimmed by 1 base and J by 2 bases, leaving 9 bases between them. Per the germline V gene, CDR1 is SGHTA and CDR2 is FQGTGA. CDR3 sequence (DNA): TGTGCCAGCAGCTTAAGCCAGGGGCCCTACGAGCAGTACTTC. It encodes CASSLSQGPYEQYF.

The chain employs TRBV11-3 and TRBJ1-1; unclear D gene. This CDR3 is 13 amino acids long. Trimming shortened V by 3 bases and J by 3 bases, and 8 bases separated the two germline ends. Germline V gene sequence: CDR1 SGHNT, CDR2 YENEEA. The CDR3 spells CASSFSQYTEAFF. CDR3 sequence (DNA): TGTGCCAGCAGCTTTTCCCAATACACTGAAGCTTTCTTT.

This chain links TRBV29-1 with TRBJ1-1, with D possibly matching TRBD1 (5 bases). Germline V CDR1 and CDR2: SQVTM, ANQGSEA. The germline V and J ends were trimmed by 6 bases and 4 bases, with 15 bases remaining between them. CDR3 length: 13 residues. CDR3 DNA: TGCAGCGTGGCCCGGGGGGGGGTCACTGAAGCTTTCTTT. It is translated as CSVARGGVTEAFF.

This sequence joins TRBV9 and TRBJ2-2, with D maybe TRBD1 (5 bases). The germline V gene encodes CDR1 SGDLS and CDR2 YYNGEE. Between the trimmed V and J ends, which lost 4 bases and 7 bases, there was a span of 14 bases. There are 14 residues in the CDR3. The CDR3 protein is CASSLTGASGELFF. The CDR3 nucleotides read TGTGCCAGCAGCCTCACTGGGGCAAGCGGGGAGCTGTTTTTT. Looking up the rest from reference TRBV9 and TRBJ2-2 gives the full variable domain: DSGVTQTPKHLITATGQRVTLRCSPRSGDLSVYWYQQSLDQGLQFLIQYYNGEERAKGNILERFSAQQFPDLHSELNLSSLELGDSALYFCASSLTGASGELFFGEGSRLTVL.

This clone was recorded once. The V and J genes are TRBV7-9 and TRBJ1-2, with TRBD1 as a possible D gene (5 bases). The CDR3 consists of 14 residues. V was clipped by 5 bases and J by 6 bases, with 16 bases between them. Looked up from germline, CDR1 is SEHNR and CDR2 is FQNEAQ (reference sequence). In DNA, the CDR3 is TGTGCCAGCAGCGTAGGGCGGGGCTGGGATGGCTACACCTTC. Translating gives CASSVGRGWDGYTF.

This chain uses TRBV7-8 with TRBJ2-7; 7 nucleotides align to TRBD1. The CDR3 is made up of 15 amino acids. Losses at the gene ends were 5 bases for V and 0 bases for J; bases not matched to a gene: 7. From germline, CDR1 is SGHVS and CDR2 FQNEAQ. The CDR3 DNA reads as TGTGCCAGCAGCACCTCGACAGGGAACTCCTACGAGCAGTACTTC. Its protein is CASSTSTGNSYEQYF.

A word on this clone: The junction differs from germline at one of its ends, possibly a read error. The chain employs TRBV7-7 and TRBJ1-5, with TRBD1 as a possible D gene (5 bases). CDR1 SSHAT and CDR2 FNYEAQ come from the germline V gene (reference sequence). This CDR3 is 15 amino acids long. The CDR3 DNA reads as TGTGCTAGCAGCCTCGACACCCCGACAGATCAGCCCCAGCATTTT. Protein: CASSLDTPTDQPQHF.

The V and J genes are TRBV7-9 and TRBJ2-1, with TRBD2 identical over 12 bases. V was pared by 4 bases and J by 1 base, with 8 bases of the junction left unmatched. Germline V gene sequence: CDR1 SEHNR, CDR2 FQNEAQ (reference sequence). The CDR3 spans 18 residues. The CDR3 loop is CASSSGLAGLQSYNEQFF. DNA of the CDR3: TGTGCCAGCAGCTCCGGACTAGCGGGATTACAGTCCTACAATGAGCAGTTCTTC.

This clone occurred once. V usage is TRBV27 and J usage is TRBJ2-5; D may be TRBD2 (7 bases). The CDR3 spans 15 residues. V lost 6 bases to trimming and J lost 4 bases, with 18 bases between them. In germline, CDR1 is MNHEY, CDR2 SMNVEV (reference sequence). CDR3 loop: CASRPLGGGLETQYF. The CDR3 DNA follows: TGTGCCAGCAGACCGTTAGGGGGGGGGCTAGAGACCCAGTACTTC.

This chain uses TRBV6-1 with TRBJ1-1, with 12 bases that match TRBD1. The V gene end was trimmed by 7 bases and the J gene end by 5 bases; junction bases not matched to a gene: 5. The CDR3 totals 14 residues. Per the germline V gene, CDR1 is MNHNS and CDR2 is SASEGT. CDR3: CASTRDRGPTEAFF. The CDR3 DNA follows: TGTGCCAGCACCAGGGACAGGGGGCCGACTGAAGCTTTCTTT.

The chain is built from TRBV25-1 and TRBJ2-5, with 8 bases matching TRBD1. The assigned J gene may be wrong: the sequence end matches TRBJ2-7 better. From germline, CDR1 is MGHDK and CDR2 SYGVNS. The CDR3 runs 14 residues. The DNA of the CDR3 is TGTGCCAGCAGTGATGGGGGACAGGCCTACGAGCAGTACTTC. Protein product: CASSDGGQAYEQYF.

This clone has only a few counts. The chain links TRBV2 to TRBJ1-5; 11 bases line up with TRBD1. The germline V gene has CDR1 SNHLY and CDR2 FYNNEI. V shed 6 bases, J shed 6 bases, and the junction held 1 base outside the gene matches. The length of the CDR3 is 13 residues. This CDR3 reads CASRGTGGQPQHF. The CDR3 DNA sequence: TGTGCCAGCAGGGGGACAGGGGGTCAGCCCCAGCATTTT.

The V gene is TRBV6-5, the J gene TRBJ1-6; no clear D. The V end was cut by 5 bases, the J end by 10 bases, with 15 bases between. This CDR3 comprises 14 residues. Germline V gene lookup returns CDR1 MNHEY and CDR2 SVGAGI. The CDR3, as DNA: TGTGCCAGCAGTAACCCACCCTACAGCTCACCCCTCCACTTT. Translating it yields CASSNPPYSSPLHF.

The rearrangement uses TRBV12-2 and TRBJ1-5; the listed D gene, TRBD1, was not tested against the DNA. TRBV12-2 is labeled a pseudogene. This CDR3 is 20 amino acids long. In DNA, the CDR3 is TGTGCAAGTCGCTCTACCTTAGACAGGACAAGGGGGAAAATCAATCAGCCCCAGCATTTT. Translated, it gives CASRSTLDRTRGKINQPQHF.

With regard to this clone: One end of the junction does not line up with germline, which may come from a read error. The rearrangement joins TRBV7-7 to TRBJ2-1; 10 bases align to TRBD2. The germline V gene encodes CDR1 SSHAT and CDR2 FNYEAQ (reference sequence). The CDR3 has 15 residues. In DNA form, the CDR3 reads TGTGCTAGCAGCTTAGGTAGCGGGAGGACGGATGAGCAGTTCTTC. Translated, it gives CASSLGSGRTDEQFF.